The 5 T cell receptor beta chains given below trace back to one sample, sequenced in a study of blood T cells in healthy people across ages. For the second PCR, which ran for roughly 7 to 11 cycles, a sample-barcoded 5' primer and a J-beta primer mix were used. MiXCR, applied by TCRdb to the 5' RACE reads, yields one record per CDR3 protein. The data contain approximately 770,000 distinct CDR3 sequences, about three fifths of them seen just once; the ten biggest clones take up roughly 20%. Sequences were obtained from blood. The origin of the receptors is a man in his thirties or forties in good health.

The V call is TRBV20-1, the J call TRBJ2-5; 10 bases match TRBD2. The J call may be incorrect, as the DNA end agrees better with TRBJ2-7. The CDR3 spans 15 residues. Per germline, CDR1 DFQATT and CDR2 SNEGSKA (reference sequence). CDR3 nucleotide sequence: TGCAGTGCTAGGCCGTTAGCGGGGGGAAACTACGAGCAGTACTTC. It specifies CSARPLAGGNYEQYF.

This rearrangement joins TRBV9 to TRBJ2-3, with D unresolved. There are 15 residues in the CDR3. CDR1 and CDR2 from the germline V gene are SGDLS and YYNGEE. The V and J ends lost 0 bases and 4 bases respectively, with 12 bases between them. The CDR3 nucleotides read TGTGCCAGCAGCGTAGGGTGGACCTCGGCAGATACGCAGTATTTT. This codes for CASSVGWTSADTQYF.

This clonotype was seen a single time. The chain carries TRBV29-1 and TRBJ1-2, with D maybe TRBD1 (5 bases). Trimming pared 5 bases from V and 8 bases from J, leaving 18 bases between. CDR3 size: 13 residues. Germline V CDR1 and CDR2: SQVTM, ANQGSEA. The DNA of the CDR3 is TGCAGCGTTAGCACGACAGCCATAAAGGGCTACACCTTC. Translation gives CSVSTTAIKGYTF.

The V call is TRBV20-1, the J call TRBJ2-5; D is tentatively TRBD1 or TRBD2 (5 bases each). Deletions cut 4 bases from V and 9 bases from J, with 18 bases between. CDR3 length equals 13 residues. Germline V lookup: CDR1 DFQATT, CDR2 SNEGSKA (reference sequence). CDR3: CSAIGTSEWAQYF. The CDR3 DNA reads TGCAGTGCTATTGGGACCTCGGAATGGGCCCAGTACTTC.

The V and J genes are TRBV6-1 and TRBJ2-1; either TRBD1 or TRBD2 may supply D (5 bases each). The CDR3 runs to 15 residues. V was shortened by 6 bases and J by 6 bases, with 18 bases between the two germline ends. CDR1 and CDR2 (germline): MNHNS, SASEGT. The CDR3 bases are TGTGCCAGCAGGGACCGGGACCGCGCCGGCAATGAGCAGTTCTTC. This codes for CASRDRDRAGNEQFF.